This T cell receptor (beta chain) was sequenced for a study of blood T cell repertoires in COVID-19. Method: immunoSEQ multiplex PCR; TCRdb's copy keeps in-frame clones and lacks some. The data contain over 100,000 clones, around 80% of them singletons. The sample consisted of peripheral blood. The clonotype was recovered from a man in his fifties or sixties with active or convalescent COVID-19.

Here the CDR3 reads CATKGQPNRNSPLHF. The CDR3 DNA reads TGTGCCACAAAGGGACAACCTAATCGAAATTCACCCCTCCACTTT. The chain carries TRBV19 and TRBJ1-6, with a tentative D call TRBD1 (6 bases). Trimming removed 10 bases at V and 7 bases at J, with 20 bases between. The CDR3 spans 15 residues. Germline V gene lookup returns CDR1 LNHDA and CDR2 SQIVND (reference sequence).